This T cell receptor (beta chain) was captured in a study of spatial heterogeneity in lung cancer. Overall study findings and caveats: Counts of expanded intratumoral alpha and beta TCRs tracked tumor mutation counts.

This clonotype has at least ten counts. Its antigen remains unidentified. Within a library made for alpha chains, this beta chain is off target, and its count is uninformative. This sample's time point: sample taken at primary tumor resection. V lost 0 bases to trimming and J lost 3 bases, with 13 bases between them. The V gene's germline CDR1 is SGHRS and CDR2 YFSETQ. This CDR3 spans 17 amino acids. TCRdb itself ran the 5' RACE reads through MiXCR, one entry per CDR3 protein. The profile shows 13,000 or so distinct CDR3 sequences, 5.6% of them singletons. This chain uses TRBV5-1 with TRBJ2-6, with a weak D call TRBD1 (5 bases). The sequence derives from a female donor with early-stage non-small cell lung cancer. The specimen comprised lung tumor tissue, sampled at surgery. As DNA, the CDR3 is TGCGCCAGCAGCTTGGTTGGACACTCTTATGGGGCCAACGTCCTGACTTTC. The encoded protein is CASSLVGHSYGANVLTF.